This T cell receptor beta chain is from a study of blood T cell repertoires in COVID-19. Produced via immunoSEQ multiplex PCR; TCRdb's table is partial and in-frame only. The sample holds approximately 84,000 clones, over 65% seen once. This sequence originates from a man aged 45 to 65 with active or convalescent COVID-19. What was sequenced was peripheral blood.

The CDR3 DNA reads as TGTGCCAGCAGTTCCGGGAGTGGGCTTGATAGCAATCAGCCCCAGCATTTT. This gives the protein CASSSGSGLDSNQPQHF. The rearrangement uses TRBV6-2 or TRBV6-3 and TRBJ1-5; unclear D gene. Looked up from germline, CDR1 is MNHEY and CDR2 is SVGEGT. This CDR3 spans 17 amino acids. Deletions cut 4 bases from V and 0 bases from J, with 16 bases between.